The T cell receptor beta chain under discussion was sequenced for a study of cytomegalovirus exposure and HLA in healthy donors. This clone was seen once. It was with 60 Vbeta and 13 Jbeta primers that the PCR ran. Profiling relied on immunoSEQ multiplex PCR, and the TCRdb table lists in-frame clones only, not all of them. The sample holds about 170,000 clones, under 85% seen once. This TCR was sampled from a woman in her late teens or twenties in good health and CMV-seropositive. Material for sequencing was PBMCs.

In DNA form, the CDR3 reads TGTGCCTGGAGGGATATAGCGGGGATGAATGAGCAGTTCTTC. This gives the protein CAWRDIAGMNEQFF. The chain is built from TRBV30 and TRBJ2-1; 8 bases fit TRBD2. V was pared by 3 bases and J by 7 bases, with 8 bases of the junction left unmatched. The V gene's germline CDR1 is GTSNPN and CDR2 SVGIG (reference sequence). This CDR3 comprises 14 residues. Full variable domain (remainder filled in from reference TRBV30 and TRBJ2-1): SQTIHQWPATLVQPVGSPLSLECTVEGTSNPNLYWYRQAAGRGLQLLFYSVGIGQISSEVPQNLSASRPQDRQFILSSKKLLLSDSGFYLCAWRDIAGMNEQFFGPGTRLTVL.